Below, 8 T cell receptor beta chains from the same sample are listed, as sequenced in a study of regulatory dendritic cells for organ transplantation (dated by TCRdb to about 2017). Library preparation employed the immunoSEQ multiplex PCR assay. The table comes from immuneACCESS by way of TCRdb, which keeps in-frame sequences with V and J called. Part of the clones is missing from these tables; in studies checked, under half for an unresolved V gene and the rest for unknown reasons. Here the sample has 30,000 to 35,000 clones; approximately 88% occur a single time. The ten top clones hold 0.055% to 0.075% of the sample. The specimen sequenced was naive CD4+ T cells from blood. Read against the paper, the sample's cell subset or site label means: CD45RA+ naive T cells. The receptor source for this set is a human donor in good health.

The rearrangement uses TRBV2 and TRBJ2-5; TRBD2 agrees at 8 bases. The CDR3 has 15 residues. Germline CDR1 and CDR2: SNHLY and FYNNEI. V lost 6 bases to trimming and J lost 10 bases; unmatched junction nucleotides: 16. The CDR3 region is CASSRTGLAGTGQYF. Written as DNA, the CDR3 is TGTGCCAGCAGCCGGACCGGGCTAGCGGGCACAGGCCAGTACTTC.

The rearrangement joins TRBV6-5 to TRBJ1-6; 8 bases match TRBD1. The CDR3 length is 13 residues. Germline V gives CDR1 MNHEY, CDR2 SVGAGI. After removal of 8 bases from V and 8 bases from J, the junction contained 5 bases not matched to a gene. The DNA for the CDR3 is TGTGCCAGCCGACAGGGGTGGTATTCACCCCTCCACTTT. Encoded protein: CASRQGWYSPLHF.

The chain is built from TRBV7-2 and TRBJ2-2, with no clear D. Germline V CDR1 and CDR2: SGHTA, FQGNSA. The CDR3 runs to 14 residues. V lost 3 bases, J lost 6 bases, and 11 bases lay in between. The CDR3: CASSLVRAPGELFF. As DNA, the CDR3 is TGTGCCAGCAGCTTGGTTAGGGCCCCCGGGGAGCTGTTTTTT.

In DNA form, the CDR3 reads TGTGCCAGCAGCGTAGATCAGGGGGCTTCAGATACGCAGTATTTT. Its protein product is CASSVDQGASDTQYF. The rearrangement links TRBV9 to TRBJ2-3; 8 positions agree with TRBD1. The CDR3 consists of 15 residues. Germline lookup yields CDR1 SGDLS and CDR2 YYNGEE. V shed 0 bases, J shed 4 bases, and the junction held 4 bases outside the gene matches.

The chain carries TRBV2 and TRBJ2-3, with 11 positions matching TRBD2. This CDR3 has 15 residues. Germline V gene data show CDR1 as SNHLY and CDR2 as FYNNEI. V lost 3 bases to trimming and J lost 7 bases; unmatched junction nucleotides: 6. The chain's CDR3 is CASSELAGGPNTQYF. The CDR3 DNA follows: TGTGCCAGCAGTGAGTTAGCGGGGGGGCCAAATACGCAGTATTTT.

The rearrangement joins TRBV6-5 to TRBJ2-3; TRBD2 agrees at 12 bases. Germline loops: CDR1 MNHEY, CDR2 SVGAGI. This CDR3 is 15 amino acids long. J was trimmed by 6 bases and V by 6 bases; bases with no gene match: 7. In nucleotides, the CDR3 is TGTGCCAGCAGCTACGGACTAGCGGGATCGGATACGCAGTATTTT. This encodes CASSYGLAGSDTQYF.

The V call is TRBV5-1, the J call TRBJ2-1, with a tentative D call TRBD1 (5 bases). Trimming shortened V by 4 bases and J by 2 bases, and 16 bases separated the two germline ends. From germline, CDR1 is SGHRS and CDR2 YFSETQ. This CDR3 is built from 16 residues. The CDR3 spells CASSGRVGRTYNEQFF. DNA of the CDR3: TGCGCCAGCAGCGGTCGGGTGGGGCGTACCTACAATGAGCAGTTCTTC.

The chain recombines TRBV18 with TRBJ2-7; 8 bases fit TRBD1. The CDR3 spans 15 residues. Germline assignment: CDR1 KGHSH and CDR2 LQKENI. V gave up 2 bases and J gave up 7 bases; unmatched junction bases: 10. The CDR3 sequence: CASSPIQGVLFEQYF. CDR3 nucleotides: TGTGCCAGCTCACCAATACAGGGGGTTTTGTTTGAGCAGTACTTC. The full variable domain, its missing parts supplied by reference TRBV18 and TRBJ2-7, is NAGVMQNPRHLVRRRGQEARLRCSPMKGHSHVYWYRQLPEEGLKFMVYLQKENIIDESGMPKERFSAEFPKEGPSILRIQQVVRGDSAAYFCASSPIQGVLFEQYFGPGTRLTVT.